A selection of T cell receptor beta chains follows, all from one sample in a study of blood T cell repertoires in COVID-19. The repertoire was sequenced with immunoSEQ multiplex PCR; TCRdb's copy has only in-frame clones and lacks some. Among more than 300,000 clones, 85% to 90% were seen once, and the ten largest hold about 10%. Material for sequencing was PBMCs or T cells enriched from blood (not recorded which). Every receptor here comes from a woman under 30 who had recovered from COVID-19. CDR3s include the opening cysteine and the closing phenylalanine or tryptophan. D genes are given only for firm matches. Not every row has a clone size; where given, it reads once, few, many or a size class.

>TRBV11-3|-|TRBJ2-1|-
TGTGCCAGCAGCTTCGCGGGCCAATACAATGAGCAGTTCTTC
CASSFAGQYNEQFF
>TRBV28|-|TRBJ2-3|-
TGTGCCAGCACCGACCAAGCGGAGTACACAGATACGCAGTATTTT
CASTDQAEYTDTQYF
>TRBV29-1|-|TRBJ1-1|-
TGCAGCGTTGCTGACAATGAAGCTTTCTTT
CSVADNEAFF
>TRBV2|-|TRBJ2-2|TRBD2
TGTGCCAGCAGGGGGACTAGCGGGCTAAACACCGGGGAGCTGTTTTTT
CASRGTSGLNTGELFF
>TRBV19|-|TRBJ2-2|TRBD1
TGTGCCAGTAGTCTTACCCCTCGACAGGGATGGGCCGGGGAGCTGTTTTTT
CASSLTPRQGWAGELFF
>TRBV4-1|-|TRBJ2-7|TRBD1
TGCGCCAGCAGCCAAGTATGGACAGGGCCTATTACCGCCTACGAGCAGTACTTC
CASSQVWTGPITAYEQYF
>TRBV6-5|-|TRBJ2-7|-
TGTGCCAGCAGTCAGTACTACGAGCAGTACTTC
CASSQYYEQYF
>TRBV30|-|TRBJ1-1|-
TGTGCCTGCTCTGCCGAAGGGACACCAGGCACTGAAGCTTTCTTT
CACSAEGTPGTEAFF
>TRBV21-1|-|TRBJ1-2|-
TGTGCCAGCAGCAAATCTAGGGACAGGGGATTCGGGAACTATGGCTACACCTTC
CASSKSRDRGFGNYGYTF
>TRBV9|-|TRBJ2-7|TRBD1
TGTGCCAGCAGCGCCCGACAGGGGGAAGGCTACGAGCAGTACTTC
CASSARQGEGYEQYF
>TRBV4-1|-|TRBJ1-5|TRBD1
TGCGCCAGCAGCCAAGACGGGACAGGGAGCAATCAGCCCCAGCATTTT
CASSQDGTGSNQPQHF
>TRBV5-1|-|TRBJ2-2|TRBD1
TGCGCCAGCACCGGGACAGTGAACACCGGGGAGCTGTTTTTT
CASTGTVNTGELFF
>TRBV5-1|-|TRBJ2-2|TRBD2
TGCGCCAGCAGCTTTGGACTAGCGGGAGCTGACGGGGAGCTGTTTTTT
CASSFGLAGADGELFF
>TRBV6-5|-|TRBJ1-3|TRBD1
TGTGCCAGCAGCCCCGGACAGGAGACTGGAAACACCATATATTTT
CASSPGQETGNTIYF
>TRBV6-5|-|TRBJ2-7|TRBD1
TGTGCCAGCGTGGGGACAGGGTTGTTGGAGCAGTACTTC
CASVGTGLLEQYF
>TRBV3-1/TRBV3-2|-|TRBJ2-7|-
TGTGCCAGCAGCCAAGCCGGGACAACCAGATACGAGCAGTACTTC
CASSQAGTTRYEQYF
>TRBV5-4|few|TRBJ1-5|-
TGTGCCAGCAGTTCAGGACAGTCTTATAGCAATCAGCCCCAGCATTTT
CASSSGQSYSNQPQHF
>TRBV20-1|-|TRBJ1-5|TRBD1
TGCAGTGCGAGTACTAACACAGGGGGTGATCAGCCCCAGCATTTT
CSASTNTGGDQPQHF
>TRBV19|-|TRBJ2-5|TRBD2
TGTGCCAGTAGTATAGGGACTAGCGTGGAGACCCAGTACTTC
CASSIGTSVETQYF
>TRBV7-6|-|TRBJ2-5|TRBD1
TGTGCCAGCAGCCCTCGGACAGGGGGATTAGAGACCCAGTACTTC
CASSPRTGGLETQYF
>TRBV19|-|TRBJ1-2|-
TGTGCCAGTAGTCGCGTTAACTATGGCTACACCTTC
CASSRVNYGYTF
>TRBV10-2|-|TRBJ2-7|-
TGCGCCAGCAGTGAGGGGCAGGCTTCCTACGAGCAGTACTTC
CASSEGQASYEQYF
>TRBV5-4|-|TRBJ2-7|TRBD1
TGTGCCAGCAGCGAGGGGGCTTCACCCTACGAGCAGTACTTC
CASSEGASPYEQYF
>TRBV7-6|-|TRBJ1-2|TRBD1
TGTGCCAGCAGCTTAGCGGGGACAGGGGATGGCTACACCTTC
CASSLAGTGDGYTF
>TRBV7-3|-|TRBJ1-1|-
TGTGCCAGCAGCCTACAGGGGAACACTGAAGCTTTCTTT
CASSLQGNTEAFF
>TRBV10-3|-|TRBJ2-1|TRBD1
TGTGCCATCAGAGGGACAGGGGCTGAGCAGTTCTTC
CAIRGTGAEQFF
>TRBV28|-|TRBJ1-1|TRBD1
TGTGCCAGCAGTTTGGGACAGGCCGTGAGGGCTTTCTTT
CASSLGQAVRAFF
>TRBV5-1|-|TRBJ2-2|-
TGCGCCAGCAGCTTAGGACATAGTAACACCGGGGAGCTGTTTTTT
CASSLGHSNTGELFF
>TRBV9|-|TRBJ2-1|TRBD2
TGTGCCAGCAGCGGAACTAGCGGGGGGTACAATGAGCAGTTCTTC
CASSGTSGGYNEQFF
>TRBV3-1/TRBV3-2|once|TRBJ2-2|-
TGTGCCAGCAGCCAAGTATACGGGGGAACCGGGGAGCTGTTTTTT
CASSQVYGGTGELFF
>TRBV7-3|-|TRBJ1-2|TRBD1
TGTGCCAGCAGCTTATACAGGGGTTTGGGCGGCTATGGCTACACCTTC
CASSLYRGLGGYGYTF
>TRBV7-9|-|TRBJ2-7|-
TGTGCCAGCAGCTTAGGTGATAGCGAGCAGTACTTC
CASSLGDSEQYF
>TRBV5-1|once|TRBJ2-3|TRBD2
TGCGCCAGCAGCCACCCAAGCGGGGGGGGCCCAGATACGCAGTATTTT
CASSHPSGGGPDTQYF
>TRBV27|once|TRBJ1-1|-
TGTGCCAGCAGTTTATCGGGGCATGGTGAAGCTTTCTTT
CASSLSGHGEAFF
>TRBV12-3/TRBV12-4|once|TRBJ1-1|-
TGTGCCAGCAGATACACGAACACTGAAGCTTTCTTT
CASRYTNTEAFF
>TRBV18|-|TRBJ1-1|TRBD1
TGTGCCAGCTCACCACCGTCGACAGGGAGTGAGACTGAAGCTTTCTTT
CASSPPSTGSETEAFF
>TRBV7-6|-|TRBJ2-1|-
TGTGCCAGCAGCTTAGCTGTCGGACTTATATACAATGAGCAGTTCTTC
CASSLAVGLIYNEQFF
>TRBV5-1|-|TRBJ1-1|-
TGCGCCAGCAGGTTGGTTCAGGGGGAAGCTTTCTTT
CASRLVQGEAFF
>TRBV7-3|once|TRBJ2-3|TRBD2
TGTGCCAGCAGCCCCCAGGGGAGCGGGAGAGCCACAGATACGCAGTATTTT
CASSPQGSGRATDTQYF
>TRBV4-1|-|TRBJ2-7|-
TGCGCCAGCAGCCAAGACTTTCTTTCCTACGAGCAGTACTTC
CASSQDFLSYEQYF
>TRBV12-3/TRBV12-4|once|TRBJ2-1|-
TGTGCCAGCAGTTTGCGGATTAACAATGAGCAGTTCTTC
CASSLRINNEQFF
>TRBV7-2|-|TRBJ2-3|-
TGTGCCAGCAGACCCAACCCACAGGCACTTAGCCCAGATACGCAGTATTTT
CASRPNPQALSPDTQYF
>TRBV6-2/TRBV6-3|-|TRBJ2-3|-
TGTGCCAGCAGTTACCGCGAGACAAACACAGATACGCAGTATTTT
CASSYRETNTDTQYF
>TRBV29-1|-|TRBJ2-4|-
TGCAGCGGGTTGCGGGGAGGCAAAAACATTCAGTACTTC
CSGLRGGKNIQYF
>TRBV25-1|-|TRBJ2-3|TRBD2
TGTGCCAGCAGAGGGGGACTAGCGGGGGTTCGGGATACGCAGTATTTT
CASRGGLAGVRDTQYF
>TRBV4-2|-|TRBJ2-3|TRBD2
TGTGCCAGCAAGGTAGCGGGAGGGGAAGCAGATACGCAGTATTTT
CASKVAGGEADTQYF
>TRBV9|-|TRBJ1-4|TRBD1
TGTGCCAGCAGCGTTGATGGACAGGTCCTTAATGAAAAACTGTTTTTT
CASSVDGQVLNEKLFF
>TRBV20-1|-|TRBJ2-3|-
TGCAGTGCTAGTTGGGGTCAGGGGATCACAGATACGCAGTATTTT
CSASWGQGITDTQYF
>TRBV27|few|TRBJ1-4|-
TGTGCCAGCAGTTTACAGGGATATAGTGAAAAACTGTTTTTT
CASSLQGYSEKLFF
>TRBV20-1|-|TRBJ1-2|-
TGCAGTGCTAATCCCGGGACAGGCTACACCTTC
CSANPGTGYTF
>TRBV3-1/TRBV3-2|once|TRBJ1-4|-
TGTGCCAGCAGCCAAGCAGGCTATGAAAAACTGTTTTTT
CASSQAGYEKLFF
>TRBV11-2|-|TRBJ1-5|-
TGTGCCAGCATGGATTATGACAGGATCAATCAGCCCCAGCATTTT
CASMDYDRINQPQHF
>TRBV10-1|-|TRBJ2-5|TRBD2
TGCGCCAGCGAGACTAGCGGACAAGAGACCCAGTACTTC
CASETSGQETQYF
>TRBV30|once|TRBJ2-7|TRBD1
TGTGCCTCTTGGACAGGGGGTATCTCCGAGCAGTACTTC
CASWTGGISEQYF
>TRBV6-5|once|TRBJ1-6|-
TGTGCCAGCAGTCCCAGTGGTTCACCCCTCCACTTT
CASSPSGSPLHF
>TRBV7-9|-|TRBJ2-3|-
TGTGCCAGCAGCTTAGAAATCCGAGGGGATACGCAGTATTTT
CASSLEIRGDTQYF
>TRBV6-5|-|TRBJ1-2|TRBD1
TGTGCCAGCACCCCCAGGGGACAGGGCCGCTACACCTTC
CASTPRGQGRYTF
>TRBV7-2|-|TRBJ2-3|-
TGTGCCAGCAGCTTAGATCCGCTCGGGGCAGATACGCAGTATTTT
CASSLDPLGADTQYF
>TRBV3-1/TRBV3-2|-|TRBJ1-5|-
TGTGCCAGCAGCCAAGGCTCCCACAGTGATCAGCCCCAGCATTTT
CASSQGSHSDQPQHF
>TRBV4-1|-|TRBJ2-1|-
TGCGCCAGCAGCCAAGTAGGAAGTTCAGGGTACAATGAGCAGTTCTTC
CASSQVGSSGYNEQFF